This T cell receptor (beta chain) was identified during a study of cytomegalovirus exposure and HLA in healthy donors. Nominally healthy donors were sampled, though unrecorded immune exposures were likely. Only a few counts were recorded for this clone. What it recognizes is unknown. The V end was cut by 7 bases, the J end by 2 bases, with 14 bases between. The CDR3 spans 14 residues. The germline CDR1 and CDR2 sequences are MNHEY and SVGAGI. Study results and caveats: After further analysis at a later stage, roughly 16,000 TCR beta sequences were associated with HLA alleles at 0.05 false discovery rate.

The PCR used 60 Vbeta and 13 Jbeta primers. Using immunoSEQ multiplex PCR, the repertoire was profiled, and TCRdb retains in-frame clones only, with some absent. The data hold some 200,000 clones, with roughly 80% observed a single time. The J gene is TRBJ1-1, the V gene TRBV6-5, with D unresolved. The clonotype comes from a woman aged 45-65 years in good health and CMV-seropositive. Sequenced input: PBMCs. This CDR3 reads CASTRGRKNTEAFF. Here the CDR3 DNA reads TGTGCCAGCACCCGGGGAAGGAAAAACACTGAAGCTTTCTTT.